The 10 T cell receptor beta chains given below trace back to one sample, sequenced in a study of T-cell memory formation after mild COVID-19. One entry per CDR3 protein results from TCRdb running MiXCR on the 5' RACE reads. The repertoire has hundreds of thousands of distinct CDR3 sequences, around 17% of them found once; the top ten carry 22%. Material for sequencing was PBMCs or a T cell subset sorted from them (not recorded which). Every receptor here comes from a man younger than 35 who had mild COVID-19 (a few samples of this study predate the infection). Cell type and time point are not known.

Ten or more counts support this clonotype. The chain links TRBV4-3 to TRBJ2-1; weak D call: TRBD2 (5 bases). The CDR3 has 15 residues. Germline CDR1 is LGHNA and CDR2 is YSLEER. V lost 0 bases and J lost 2, with 8 bases in between. The CDR3 region is CASSQDSGTYNEQFF. Here the CDR3 DNA reads TGCGCCAGCAGCCAAGACAGCGGAACCTACAATGAGCAGTTCTTC.

This clonotype occurred a few times. V usage is TRBV11-1 and J usage is TRBJ2-1, with D possibly TRBD1 on 6 matching bases. The CDR3 spans 14 residues. CDR1 and CDR2 (germline): SGHAT, FQDESV (reference sequence). V lost 3 bases and J lost 5, with 11 bases in between. The CDR3 DNA sequence: TGTGCCAGCAGCTTCGCGCACAGGGACAATGAGCAGTTCTTC. Translation: CASSFAHRDNEQFF.

The chain employs TRBV4-3 and TRBJ1-1; TRBD1 aligns across 7 bases. The junction had 10 bases not matched to a gene; V was cut back by 1 base and J by 5 bases. This CDR3 is built from 16 residues. Germline V gives CDR1 LGHNA, CDR2 YSLEER. In nucleotides, the CDR3 is TGCGCCAGCAGCCAAGTAGTCGACAGGGTGGATACTGAAGCTTTCTTT. Residues: CASSQVVDRVDTEAFF.

The CDR3 nucleotides read TGCGCCAGCTCGGTTCGGCAGGGCGCCTCGAACACTGAAGCTTTCTTT. Amino acids: CASSVRQGASNTEAFF. The chain employs TRBV10-1 and TRBJ1-1, with TRBD1 as a possible D gene (5 bases). This CDR3 comprises 16 residues. Germline CDR1 reads WNHNN; CDR2 reads SYGVQD (reference sequence). Trimming left V 8 bases short and J 1 base short, with 20 bases between.

This clonotype has ten or more counts. V gene TRBV6-6 combines with J gene TRBJ2-7; D not resolved. Germline CDR1 reads MNHNY; CDR2 reads SVGAGI (reference sequence). Trimming shortened V by 4 bases and J by 4 bases, and 14 bases separated the two germline ends. CDR3 size: 14 residues. CDR3 loop: CASSLPGPVYEQYF. CDR3 sequence (DNA): TGTGCCAGCAGTTTACCCGGGCCGGTATACGAGCAGTACTTC.

As DNA, the CDR3 is TGCGCCAGCAGCGCCCCCGGCGGGGCCGGGGCCGAAGCTTTCTTT. The encoded protein is CASSAPGGAGAEAFF. The rearrangement uses TRBV5-1 and TRBJ1-1; weak D call: TRBD1 (5 bases). Trimming stripped 4 bases from V and 8 bases from J, with 21 bases between. This CDR3 has 15 amino acids. Germline assignment: CDR1 SGHRS and CDR2 YFSETQ.

Comment on this clonotype: An end of the junction differs from the germline gene, which may be a read error. J is TRBJ2-1 and V is TRBV18; 7 bases are a match to TRBD2. Germline V gene lookup returns CDR1 KGHSH and CDR2 LQKENI. CDR3 length equals 15 residues. This CDR3 reads CASPPPGLPYDEQFF. The CDR3, as DNA: TGTGCCAGCCCACCACCGGGACTACCGTACGATGAGCAGTTCTTC.

This clonotype was observed a handful of times. V is TRBV4-2 and J is TRBJ2-5, with 8 bases aligning to TRBD2. V was clipped by 1 base and J by 3 bases; unmatched bases: 1. Germline CDR1 LGHNA, CDR2 YNFKEQ. The CDR3 is 14 amino acids. The CDR3 coding sequence is TGTGCCAGCAGCCAAGGTAGCGGGGAAGAGACCCAGTACTTC. It encodes CASSQGSGEETQYF.

This clonotype came up a few times. The chain is built from TRBV20-1 and TRBJ1-1; D is possibly TRBD1 (6 bases). Trimming stripped 4 bases from V and 1 base from J, with 13 bases between. The CDR3 length is 14 residues. CDR1 and CDR2 (germline): DFQATT, SNEGSKA (reference sequence). The CDR3 DNA reads as TGCAGTGCTAAGCAGGGGTCGGGGAACACTGAAGCTTTCTTT. Protein: CSAKQGSGNTEAFF.

This clonotype was seen repeatedly, ten times or more. The chain combines TRBV5-6 with TRBJ2-7; TRBD1 is a possible D gene (5 bases). The CDR3 consists of 12 residues. V was trimmed by 4 bases and J by 4 bases, leaving 9 bases between them. Germline V lookup: CDR1 SGHDT, CDR2 YYEEEE. The CDR3 loop is CASSTGPYEQYV. In DNA, the CDR3 is TGTGCCAGCAGCACAGGACCTTACGAGCAGTACGTC.